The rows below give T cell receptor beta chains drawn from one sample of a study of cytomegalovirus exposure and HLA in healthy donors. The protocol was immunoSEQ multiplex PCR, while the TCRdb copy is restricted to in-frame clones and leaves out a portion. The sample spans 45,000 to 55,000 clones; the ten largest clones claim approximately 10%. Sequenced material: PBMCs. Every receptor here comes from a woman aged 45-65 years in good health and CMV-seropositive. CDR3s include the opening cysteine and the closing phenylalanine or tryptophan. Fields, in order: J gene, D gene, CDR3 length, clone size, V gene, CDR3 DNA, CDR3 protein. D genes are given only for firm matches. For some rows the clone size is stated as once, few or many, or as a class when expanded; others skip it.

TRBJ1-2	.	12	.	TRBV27	TGTGCCAGCACGGGGGATCACTATGGCTACACCTTC	CASTGDHYGYTF
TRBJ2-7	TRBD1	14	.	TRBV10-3	TGTGCCATCAGTGGGGGGACAGGGGTTAACGAGCAGTACTTC	CAISGGTGVNEQYF
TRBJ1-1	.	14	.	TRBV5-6	TGTGCCAGCAGCTTCCCGGGAATGAACACTGAAGCTTTCTTT	CASSFPGMNTEAFF
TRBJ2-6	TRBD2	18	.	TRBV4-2	TGTGCCAGCAGCCTCCAAGCGGGGGGCAGCTCTGGGGCCAACGTCCTGACTTTC	CASSLQAGGSSGANVLTF
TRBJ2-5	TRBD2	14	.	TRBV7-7	TGTGCCAGCAGCTCAGCGGGGCAGCAAGAGACCCAGTACTTC	CASSSAGQQETQYF
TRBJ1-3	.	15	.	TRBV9	TGTGCCAGCAGCGTAGATGCAGGGGTGGGAAACACCATATATTTT	CASSVDAGVGNTIYF
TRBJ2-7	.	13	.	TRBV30	TGTGCCTCAGGGACATTCCTGGGGGGGGAGCAGTACTTC	CASGTFLGGEQYF
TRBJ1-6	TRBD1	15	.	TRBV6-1	TGTGCCAGCAGTGAAGCCGACAGGGCGCATTCACCCCTCCACTTT	CASSEADRAHSPLHF
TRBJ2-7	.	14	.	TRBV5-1	TGCGCCAGCAGCCTGGCAGGTATCTCCTACGAGCAGTACTTC	CASSLAGISYEQYF
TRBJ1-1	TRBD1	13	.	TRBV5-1	TGCGCCAGCAGGGCCGGGACAGGGTTGTTGGCTTTCTTT	CASRAGTGLLAFF
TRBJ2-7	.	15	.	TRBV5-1	TGCGCCAGCAGCTTGGGCGACACCTTAAGGAACGAGCAGTACTTC	CASSLGDTLRNEQYF
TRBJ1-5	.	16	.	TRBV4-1	TGCGCCAGCAGCCATCCCGGACTAGGGCGGGATCAGCCCCAGCATTTT	CASSHPGLGRDQPQHF
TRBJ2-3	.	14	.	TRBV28	TGTGCCAGCAGTGGGGTAGCAGCGGGAGATACGCAGTATTTT	CASSGVAAGDTQYF
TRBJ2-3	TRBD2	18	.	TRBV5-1	TGCGCCAGCCGTAAAAGGTGGACTAGCGGGAGTTTGGGAGATACGCAGTATTTT	CASRKRWTSGSLGDTQYF
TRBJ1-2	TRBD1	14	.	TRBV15	TGTGCCACCAGTCCGGGACAGGAGTCCCATGGCTACACCTTC	CATSPGQESHGYTF
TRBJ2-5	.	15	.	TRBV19	TGTGCCAGTAGGGAGGGACCAGGATCCCAAGAGACCCAGTACTTC	CASREGPGSQETQYF
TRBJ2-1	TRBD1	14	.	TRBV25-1	TGTGCCAGCAGTGGGGACAGGGGCAGGAATGAGCAGTTCTTC	CASSGDRGRNEQFF
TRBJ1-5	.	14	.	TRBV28	TGTGCCAGCAGTTTCTATCAGGGGAATCAGCCCCAGCATTTT	CASSFYQGNQPQHF
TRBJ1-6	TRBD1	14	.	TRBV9	TGTGCCAGCAGCTTTGGACAGGGAGGCTCACCCCTCCACTTT	CASSFGQGGSPLHF
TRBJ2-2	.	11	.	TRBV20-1	TGCAGTGCCTCAGGGCGCGGGGAGCTGTTTTTT	CSASGRGELFF
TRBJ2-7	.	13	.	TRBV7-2	TGTGCCAGCAGTCAGGACAGTGTCGACGAGCAGTACTTC	CASSQDSVDEQYF
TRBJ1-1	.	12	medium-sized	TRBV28	TGTGCCAGCAGCCAAATGAGCACTGAAGCTTTCTTT	CASSQMSTEAFF
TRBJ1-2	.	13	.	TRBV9	TGTGCCAGCATGGGAGGGGGGGCGTATGGCTACACCTTC	CASMGGGAYGYTF
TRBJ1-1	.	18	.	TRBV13	TGTGACATCAGCCAGGGAGGAGGATGGTTCCCTCAGAACACTGAAGCTTTCTTT	CDISQGGGWFPQNTEAFF
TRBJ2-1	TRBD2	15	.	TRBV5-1	TGCGCCAGCAGCCATGGGACTAGCGAGTACAATGAGCAGTTCTTC	CASSHGTSEYNEQFF
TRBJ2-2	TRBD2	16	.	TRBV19	TGTGCCAGTAGTCCCGGACTAGCGGCTCCCACCGGGGAGCTGTTTTTT	CASSPGLAAPTGELFF
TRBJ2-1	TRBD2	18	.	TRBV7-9	TGTGCCAGCAGCCACCCTCTAGCGGGGGGATTCTCCTACAATGAGCAGTTCTTC	CASSHPLAGGFSYNEQFF
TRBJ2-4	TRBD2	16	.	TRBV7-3	TGTGCCAGCAGCTTAATAGGTGCGGGGGACGGGGGCATTCAGTACTTC	CASSLIGAGDGGIQYF
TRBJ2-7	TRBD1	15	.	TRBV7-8	TGTGCCAGCAGCTTAGTTGGGACAGGCTCCTACGAGCAGTACTTC	CASSLVGTGSYEQYF
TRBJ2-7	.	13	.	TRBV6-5	TGTGCCAGCAGTTTGCGGGAATCCTACGAGCAGTACTTC	CASSLRESYEQYF
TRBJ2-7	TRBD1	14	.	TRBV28	TGTGCCAGCACCCGCGGGACAGGCTACTACGAGCAGTACTTC	CASTRGTGYYEQYF
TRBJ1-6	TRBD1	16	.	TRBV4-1	TGCGCCAGCAGCCAGCCGGACAGGGGTAATAATTCACCCCTCCACTTT	CASSQPDRGNNSPLHF
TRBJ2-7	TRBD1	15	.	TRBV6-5	TGTGCCACGGGAAGACCGGGACAGGGACCCCACGAGCAGTACTTC	CATGRPGQGPHEQYF
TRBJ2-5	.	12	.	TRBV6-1	TGTGCCAGCAGGCAGGGGAAGGAGACCCAGTACTTC	CASRQGKETQYF
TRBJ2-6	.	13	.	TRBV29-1	TGCAGCGCCCAGGGTACTGGGGCCAACGTCCTGACTTTC	CSAQGTGANVLTF
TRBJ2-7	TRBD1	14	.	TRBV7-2	TGTGCCAGCAGCTCCCGGGACAGGGTCGTCGAGCAGTACTTC	CASSSRDRVVEQYF
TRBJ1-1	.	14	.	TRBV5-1	TGCGCCAGCAATGAGCAGGTCCCGAACACTGAAGCTTTCTTT	CASNEQVPNTEAFF
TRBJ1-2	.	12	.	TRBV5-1	TGCGCCAGCAGCTTGGGGCAGGAAGGCTACACCTTC	CASSLGQEGYTF
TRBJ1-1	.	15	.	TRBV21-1	TGTGCCAGCAGCACCCGGGGGGGCAGGGGCACTGAAGCTTTCTTT	CASSTRGGRGTEAFF
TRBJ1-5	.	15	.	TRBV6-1	TGTGCCAGCAGTTCGGACAGCTATAGCAATCAGCCCCAGCATTTT	CASSSDSYSNQPQHF
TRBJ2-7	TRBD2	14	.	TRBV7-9	TGTGCCAGCAGCACCGGACTAGCGGTCTACGAGCAGTACTTC	CASSTGLAVYEQYF
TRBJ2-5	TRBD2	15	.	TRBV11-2	TGTGCCAGCAGCCCCGGGGGGGGGTTCGGGGAGACCCAGTACTTC	CASSPGGGFGETQYF
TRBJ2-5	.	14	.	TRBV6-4	TGTGCCAGCAGCTACAGGGGGGGTACAGAGACCCAGTACTTC	CASSYRGGTETQYF
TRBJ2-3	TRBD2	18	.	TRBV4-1	TGCGCCAGCAGCCAAGAAGGGATTGGCGGGGGGGGGACAGATACGCAGTATTTT	CASSQEGIGGGGTDTQYF
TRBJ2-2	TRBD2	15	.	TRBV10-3	TGTGCCATCAGTACTAGCGGGGGGGCCCCCGGGGAGCTGTTTTTT	CAISTSGGAPGELFF
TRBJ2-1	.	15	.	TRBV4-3	TGCGCCAGCAGCCAAGGAGGGAGCTCCTACAATGAGCAGTTCTTC	CASSQGGSSYNEQFF
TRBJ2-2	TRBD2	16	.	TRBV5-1	TGCGCCAGCAGCTTGAGCCTAGCGGGCCTCACCGGGGAGCTGTTTTTT	CASSLSLAGLTGELFF
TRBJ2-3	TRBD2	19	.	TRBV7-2	TGTGCCAGCAGCTTAGAAAGACTAGCGGGGGGGCCGAGCACAGATACGCAGTATTTT	CASSLERLAGGPSTDTQYF
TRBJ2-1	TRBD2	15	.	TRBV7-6	TGTGCCAGCAGCCCTAGCGGATTTTCCTACAATGAGCAGTTCTTC	CASSPSGFSYNEQFF
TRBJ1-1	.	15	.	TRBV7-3	TGTGCCAGCAGCTTAAAGTCGGGGGGAGGCACTGAAGCTTTCTTT	CASSLKSGGGTEAFF